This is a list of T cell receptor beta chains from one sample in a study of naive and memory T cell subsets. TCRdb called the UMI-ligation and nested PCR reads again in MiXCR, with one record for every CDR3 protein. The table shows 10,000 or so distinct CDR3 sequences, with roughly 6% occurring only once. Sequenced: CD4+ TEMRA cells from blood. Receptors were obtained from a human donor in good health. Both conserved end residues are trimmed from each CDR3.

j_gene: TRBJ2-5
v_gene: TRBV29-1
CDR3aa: SVRVGGETQY

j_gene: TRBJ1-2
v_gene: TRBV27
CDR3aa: ASSRRTGKEATYGYT

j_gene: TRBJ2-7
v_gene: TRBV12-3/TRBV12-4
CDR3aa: ASRQGRTPNSEQY

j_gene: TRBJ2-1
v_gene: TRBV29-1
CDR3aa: SVVTKQANSYNEQF

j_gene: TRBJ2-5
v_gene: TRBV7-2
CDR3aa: ASSSRLGETQY

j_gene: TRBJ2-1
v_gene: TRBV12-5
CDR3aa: ASGSWTGRKF

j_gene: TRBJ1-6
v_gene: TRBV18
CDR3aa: ASSPDMRDNSPLH

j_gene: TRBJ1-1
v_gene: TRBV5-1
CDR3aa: ASSRQTTGTGAEAF

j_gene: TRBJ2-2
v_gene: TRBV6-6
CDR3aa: ASREGLNTGELF

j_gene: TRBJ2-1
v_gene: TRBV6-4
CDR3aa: ASSPRTGGFNEQF

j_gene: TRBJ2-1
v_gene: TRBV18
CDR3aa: ASSPPRGANNEQF

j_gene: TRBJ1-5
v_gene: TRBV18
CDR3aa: ASSLEDTIQPQH

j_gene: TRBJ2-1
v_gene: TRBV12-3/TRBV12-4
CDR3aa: ASSLQRGGGDEQF

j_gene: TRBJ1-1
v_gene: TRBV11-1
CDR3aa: ASSFSDLPNTEAF

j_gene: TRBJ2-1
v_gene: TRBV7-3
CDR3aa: ASSLNLAGGPPGRHNEQF

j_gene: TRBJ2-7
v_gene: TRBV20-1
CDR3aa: SARTSGRRFYEQY

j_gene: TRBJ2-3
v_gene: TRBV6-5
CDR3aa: ASISTSGGPY

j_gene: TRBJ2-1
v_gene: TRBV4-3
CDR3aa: ASSQLAGGPGEQF

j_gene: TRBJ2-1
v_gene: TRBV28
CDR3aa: ASSPDGGGTYNEQF

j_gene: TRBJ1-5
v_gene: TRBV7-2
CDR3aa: ASSLVGGNQPQH

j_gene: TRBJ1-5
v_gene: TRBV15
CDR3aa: ATSREGVQPQH

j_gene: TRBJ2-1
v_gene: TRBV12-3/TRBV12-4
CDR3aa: ASSFDRSRDRQF

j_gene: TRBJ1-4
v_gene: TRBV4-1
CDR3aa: ASSQDRGRGLF

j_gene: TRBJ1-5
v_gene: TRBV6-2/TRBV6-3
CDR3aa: ASSYARVGIGNQPQH

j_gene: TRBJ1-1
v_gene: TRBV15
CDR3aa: ATSPGARNTEAF

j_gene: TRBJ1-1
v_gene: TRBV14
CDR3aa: ASSQPLFGGEAF

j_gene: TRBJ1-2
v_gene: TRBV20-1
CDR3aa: SASQGGWYGYT

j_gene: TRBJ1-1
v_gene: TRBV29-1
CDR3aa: SVRTGGENEAF

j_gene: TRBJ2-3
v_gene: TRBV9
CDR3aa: ASSVGGGADTQY

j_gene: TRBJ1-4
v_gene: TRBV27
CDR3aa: ASSRDGTTEKLF

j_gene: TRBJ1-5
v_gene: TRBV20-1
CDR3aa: SAYLPGQRTNSNQPQH

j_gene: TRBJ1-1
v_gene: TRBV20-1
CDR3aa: SARTERDTEAF

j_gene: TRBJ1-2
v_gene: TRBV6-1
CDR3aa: ASSVGGQGVGGYT

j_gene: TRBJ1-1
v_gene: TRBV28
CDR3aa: ASTMNTEAF

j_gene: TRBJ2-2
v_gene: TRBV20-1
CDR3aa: SALDSWTGELF